Listed below are T cell receptor beta chains from one sample, sequenced in a study of blood T cell repertoires in COVID-19. TCRdb's copy holds only in-frame clones and misses some; the assay was immunoSEQ multiplex PCR. The data show around 23,000 clones, roughly 74% seen once. The sample was peripheral blood. The source is a man aged 50-60 years with COVID-19, enrolled during active disease. Each CDR3 is given with its conserved first and last residue. Fields, in order: CDR3 DNA, CDR3 protein, V gene, J gene, clone size, D gene. A D gene is named only where the DNA matches it firmly. The size field is filled for only some rows; it gives once, few, many or a size class.

TGTGCCAGCAGCCTAGCTAGCGGGGGGGCTGGGGAGCAGTACTTC,CASSLASGGAGEQYF,TRBV4-2,TRBJ2-7,-,TRBD2
TGTGCCAGCAGCGGGACTACTTTCACAGATACGCAGTATTTT,CASSGTTFTDTQYF,TRBV7-9,TRBJ2-3,few,TRBD2
TGTGCCAGCAGCCAAGACCAGGGTTGGTACAATGAGCAGTTCTTC,CASSQDQGWYNEQFF,TRBV14,TRBJ2-1,-,-
TGTGCCAGCAGCCCAACGACAGGGACCAACTATGGCTACACCTTC,CASSPTTGTNYGYTF,TRBV9,TRBJ1-2,few,TRBD1
TGTGCCAGCAGCAGGACTAGTTCGGTCTACGAGCAGTACTTC,CASSRTSSVYEQYF,TRBV5-6,TRBJ2-7,-,TRBD2
TGTGCCAGCTCCCATGGGGGGGGACGGACCGGGGAGCTGTTTTTT,CASSHGGGRTGELFF,TRBV27,TRBJ2-2,-,TRBD2
TGTGCCAGCAACCGACTGCGGGGCCGTAACGAGCAGTTCTTC,CASNRLRGRNEQFF,TRBV6-6,TRBJ2-1,-,-
TGTGCCAGCAGACGGACTAGCGGCACAGATACGCAGTATTTT,CASRRTSGTDTQYF,TRBV19,TRBJ2-3,once,TRBD2
TGTGCCAGCAGCATACAGGGGGCCTCTGAAGCTTTCTTT,CASSIQGASEAFF,TRBV7-2,TRBJ1-1,-,TRBD1
TGTGCCAGCAGCCCCGGGTCCATTCGGGTTGGCTACACCTTC,CASSPGSIRVGYTF,TRBV5-6,TRBJ1-2,once,-
TGTGCCAGCAGCTTGAGGGGATATATTCGGGAGCTGTTTTTT,CASSLRGYIRELFF,TRBV5-6,TRBJ2-2,-,-
TGTGCCAGCAGCGCCGTAGAATCCGGGGAGCTGTTTTTT,CASSAVESGELFF,TRBV9,TRBJ2-2,once,-
TGTGCTAGCAGCCCGTTCGGAGGGTTCAGCTCTGGAAACACCATATATTTT,CASSPFGGFSSGNTIYF,TRBV7-7,TRBJ1-3,once,-
TGCAGCGTTGAGTCTCGGGGGAACAGAAACTATGGCTACACCTTC,CSVESRGNRNYGYTF,TRBV29-1,TRBJ1-2,-,-
TGTGCCAGCGCCTTGGAGGGGACCAATGGCTACACCTTC,CASALEGTNGYTF,TRBV27,TRBJ1-2,-,-
TGTGCCAGTAGTATTGGGGGCGCGGGTGAAAAACTGTTTTTT,CASSIGGAGEKLFF,TRBV19,TRBJ1-4,once,-
TGTGCCAGCAGTACGACAGGCCCTCGAGGCTACACCTTC,CASSTTGPRGYTF,TRBV6-5,TRBJ1-2,once,-
TGTGCCACCAGTGATTCTTCGGGGTACTTGGCCGGGGAGCTGTTTTTT,CATSDSSGYLAGELFF,TRBV24-1,TRBJ2-2,-,-
TGCGCCAGCAGACACCATAGCGGGGGCTCCCTCAATGAGCAGTTCTTC,CASRHHSGGSLNEQFF,TRBV5-1,TRBJ2-1,-,TRBD2
TGTGCCACCAGCGGGAGCCGCGACGAGCAGTACTTC,CATSGSRDEQYF,TRBV24-1,TRBJ2-7,-,-
TGTGCCAGCAGTTCCCTTCGAGTTGGTGAAGCTTTCTTT,CASSSLRVGEAFF,TRBV12-3/TRBV12-4,TRBJ1-1,-,-
TGTGCCAGCAGCAAAGTCTGCCGACAGTCTGGAGACACCATATATTTT,CASSKVCRQSGDTIYF,TRBV21-1,TRBJ1-3,-,-
TGTGCCAGCAGGGTCGCGGTTGTGAACACTGAAGCTTTCTTT,CASRVAVVNTEAFF,TRBV2,TRBJ1-1,-,-
TGTGCCAGTAGAAGGGACAGGGGTTCGGATACGCAGTATTTT,CASRRDRGSDTQYF,TRBV19,TRBJ2-3,-,TRBD1
TGCGCCAGCTCACTCAGGGGGGACGGGAGTCAGCCCCAGCATTTT,CASSLRGDGSQPQHF,TRBV5-1,TRBJ1-5,-,TRBD1
TGTGCCACCAGCAGAGGCGGGAGCTCCTACGAGCAGTACTTC,CATSRGGSSYEQYF,TRBV15,TRBJ2-7,few,TRBD2
TGTGCCAGCAGCCCAACAGGGGACCAGCCCCAGCATTTT,CASSPTGDQPQHF,TRBV3-1/TRBV3-2,TRBJ1-5,-,TRBD1
TGTGCCAGCAGCTTGAAAGCGGCTGTTACCTACGAGCAGTACTTC,CASSLKAAVTYEQYF,TRBV5-4,TRBJ2-7,-,-
TGTGCCAGCAGCCAAGATGTACGCGGGAGGGCCCCGGAGACCCAGTACTTC,CASSQDVRGRAPETQYF,TRBV14,TRBJ2-5,-,TRBD2
TGTGCCAGCAGTTACCGAGGAGGCCGTAATCAGCCCCAGCATTTT,CASSYRGGRNQPQHF,TRBV6-5,TRBJ1-5,-,-
TGTGCCAGCAGCCAAGATGGAAGCGGAAACAATGAGCAGTTCTTC,CASSQDGSGNNEQFF,TRBV3-1/TRBV3-2,TRBJ2-1,-,-
TGTGCCAGCAGTACAGGAACTAATGAAAAACTGTTTTTT,CASSTGTNEKLFF,TRBV6-2/TRBV6-3,TRBJ1-4,few,-
TGTGCCAGCAGCTTATATGGGCAGGGGAATAATTCACCCCTCCACTTT,CASSLYGQGNNSPLHF,TRBV7-3,TRBJ1-6,-,-
TGTGCCAGCAGCTTCTTCAGGCCCGCGAACACCGGGGAGCTGTTTTTT,CASSFFRPANTGELFF,TRBV5-5,TRBJ2-2,few,-
TGCGCCAGCAGCCTGGACAGGGTCTACGAGCAGTACTTC,CASSLDRVYEQYF,TRBV4-1,TRBJ2-7,-,TRBD1
TGTGCCAGCAGCCACCTCCCCTCAGGGCCTGAAGCTTTCTTT,CASSHLPSGPEAFF,TRBV3-1/TRBV3-2,TRBJ1-1,-,-
TGCGCCAGCAGCTCCCCACGGACAGGGCAGAATGAGCAGTTCTTC,CASSSPRTGQNEQFF,TRBV5-1,TRBJ2-1,-,TRBD1
TGTGCCTGGAGTATGAATCTCCACAGGGGAGATGGCTACACCTTC,CAWSMNLHRGDGYTF,TRBV30,TRBJ1-2,-,TRBD1
TGTGCATCGGGACAGCGGAACACTGAAGCTTTCTTT,CASGQRNTEAFF,TRBV12-5,TRBJ1-1,-,TRBD1
TGTGCCAGTCATCCGGGACTAGCCGGGGCCGAGACCCAGTACTTC,CASHPGLAGAETQYF,TRBV19,TRBJ2-5,once,TRBD2
TGTGCCAGCAGTCACGGGACTAGCGGGAGCACAGATACGCAGTATTTT,CASSHGTSGSTDTQYF,TRBV5-6,TRBJ2-3,-,TRBD2
TGTGCCAGCAGCTTACCGGGACTAGCGGGGTTGAATGAGCAGTTCTTC,CASSLPGLAGLNEQFF,TRBV11-2,TRBJ2-1,-,TRBD2
TGTGCCAGCAGCCGGCTAGCGGGTACCTACGAGCAGTACTTC,CASSRLAGTYEQYF,TRBV11-1,TRBJ2-7,-,TRBD2
TGTGCCAGTAATTGGGGCGGTCCCTCCTACGAGCAGTACTTC,CASNWGGPSYEQYF,TRBV19,TRBJ2-7,medium-sized,-
TGTGCCTGGAGCCCACTAGCGGGGGTCACAGATACGCAGTATTTT,CAWSPLAGVTDTQYF,TRBV30,TRBJ2-3,-,TRBD2
TGTGCCTGGAGGTCTCCCCTCGGACAGGGAACCAATCAGCCCCAGCATTTT,CAWRSPLGQGTNQPQHF,TRBV30,TRBJ1-5,few,TRBD1